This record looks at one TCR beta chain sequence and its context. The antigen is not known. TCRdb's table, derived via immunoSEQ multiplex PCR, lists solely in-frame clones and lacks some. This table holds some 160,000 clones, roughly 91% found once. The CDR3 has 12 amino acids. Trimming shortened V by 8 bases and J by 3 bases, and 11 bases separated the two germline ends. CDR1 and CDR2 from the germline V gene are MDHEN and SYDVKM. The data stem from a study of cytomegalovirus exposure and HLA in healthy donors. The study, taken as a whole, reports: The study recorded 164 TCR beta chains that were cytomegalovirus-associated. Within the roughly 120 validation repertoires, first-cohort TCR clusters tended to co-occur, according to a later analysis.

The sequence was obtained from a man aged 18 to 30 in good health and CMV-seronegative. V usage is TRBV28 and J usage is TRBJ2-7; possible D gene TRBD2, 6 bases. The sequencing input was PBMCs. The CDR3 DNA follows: TGTGCCAGCTCGGGGGATTTCTACGAGCAGTACGTC. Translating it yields CASSGDFYEQYV.